A single sample is the source of the 12 T cell receptor beta chains below, sequenced in a study of blood T cell repertoires in COVID-19. This table comes from immunoSEQ multiplex PCR, and its TCRdb copy is limited to in-frame clones, with some not included. The sample shows around 250,000 clones, around 80% of them seen only once. The specimen was peripheral blood. Receptor source: an older man with acute or convalescent COVID-19.

The chain is built from TRBV5-4 and TRBJ2-1; 11 bases map to TRBD2. The CDR3 consists of 17 residues. Germline-derived CDR1 and CDR2 are SGHNT and YYREEE (reference sequence). V was clipped by 0 bases and J by 6 bases; unmatched bases: 8. The CDR3 nucleotides are TGTGCCAGCAGCTTGGCACTAGCGGGAGCTGGGGGCAATGAGCAGTTCTTC. Amino acids: CASSLALAGAGGNEQFF.

V is TRBV18 and J is TRBJ2-4; 10 bases line up with TRBD1. This CDR3 has 16 residues. V lost 1 base, J lost 4 bases, and 4 bases stayed unmatched. The germline gives CDR1 KGHSH, CDR2 LQKENI. The CDR3 sequence: CASSPQTGGGKNIQYF. CDR3 nucleotides: TGTGCCAGCTCACCACAGACAGGGGGCGGAAAAAACATTCAGTACTTC.

The chain joins TRBV11-2 to TRBJ2-1, with D maybe TRBD2 (5 bases). Germline V gene lookup returns CDR1 SGHAT and CDR2 FQNNGV. The V end was cut by 4 bases, the J end by 7 bases, with 8 bases between. The CDR3 consists of 12 residues. The CDR3 DNA follows: TGTGCCAGCAGCTCCCCGGGGAATGAGCAGTTCTTC. This codes for CASSSPGNEQFF.

J is TRBJ2-1 and V is TRBV30; 9 bases match TRBD2. Germline V gives CDR1 GTSNPN, CDR2 SVGIG (reference sequence). The CDR3 loop spans 13 amino acids. With 4 bases clipped from V and 7 bases from J, the junction kept 5 bases outside the gene matches. The CDR3 region is CAWNGGGANEQFF. CDR3 in DNA: TGTGCCTGGAATGGCGGGGGGGCGAATGAGCAGTTCTTC.

This CDR3 is CASNYSPVQGTGELFF. The CDR3, as DNA: TGTGCCAGCAACTACAGCCCGGTTCAGGGGACCGGGGAGCTGTTTTTT. The chain carries TRBV9 and TRBJ2-2, with D tentatively TRBD1 (6 bases). The germline V and J ends were trimmed by 6 bases and 5 bases, with 20 bases remaining between them. The CDR3 is 16 residues long. Looked up from germline, CDR1 is SGDLS and CDR2 is YYNGEE.

This clone was found a few times. The J gene is TRBJ1-1, the V gene TRBV7-2; 7 bases align to TRBD1. Germline values: CDR1 SGHTA, CDR2 FQGNSA. The CDR3 is 16 residues long. The ends lost 2 bases at V and 4 bases at J; junction bases unmatched: 10. DNA of the CDR3: TGTGCCAGCAGCTTACATATAAAGGCAGGGGGCACTGAAGCTTTCTTT. This translates into CASSLHIKAGGTEAFF.

This chain joins TRBV15 and TRBJ2-5, with D unclear. CDR1 LNHNV and CDR2 YYDKDF come from the germline V gene (reference sequence). The CDR3 is 13 amino acids. V was trimmed by 0 bases and J by 4 bases, leaving 6 bases between them. CDR3 loop: CATSRDSRETQYF. The CDR3 region has the DNA TGTGCCACCAGCAGAGATAGTAGAGAGACCCAGTACTTC.

The genes are TRBV30 and TRBJ1-1, with 8 bases identical to TRBD1. In germline, CDR1 is GTSNPN, CDR2 SVGIG (reference sequence). The CDR3 extends over 14 amino acids. V shed 4 bases, J shed 2 bases, and the junction held 6 bases outside the gene matches. CDR3 in DNA: TGTGCCTGGACCATGGGACAGGCCAACACTGAAGCTTTCTTT. Its protein is CAWTMGQANTEAFF.

This clone was seen a few times. The chain carries TRBV29-1 and TRBJ2-2; 7 bases line up with TRBD2. V trimming: 4 bases; J trimming: 2 bases; junction bases outside the gene matches: 4. The CDR3 is 14 amino acids. CDR1 is SQVTM and CDR2 is ANQGSEA in the germline V gene. This chain's CDR3 is CSVGLAVNTGELFF. As DNA, the CDR3 is TGCAGCGTTGGGCTAGCGGTTAACACCGGGGAGCTGTTTTTT.

This rearrangement joins TRBV7-3 to TRBJ2-2; weak D call: TRBD2 (5 bases). Deletions cut 0 bases from V and 4 bases from J, with 12 bases between. The CDR3 has 16 residues. CDR1 and CDR2 (germline): SGHTA, FQGTGA. The CDR3 DNA is TGTGCCAGCAGCTTAACCTCCACTAGAGCCACCGGGGAGCTGTTTTTT. Protein: CASSLTSTRATGELFF.

This clone was detected only once. J is TRBJ2-5 and V is TRBV3-1 (or the pseudogene TRBV3-2); 7 bases are a match to TRBD1. Losses at the gene ends were 0 bases for V and 7 bases for J; bases not matched to a gene: 11. The CDR3 totals 16 residues. The germline V gene has CDR1 LGHDT and CDR2 YNNKEL (reference sequence). The CDR3 region has the DNA TGTGCCAGCAGCCAAGAAGGGACAGCTTCAACCTGGACCCAGTACTTC. Encoded protein: CASSQEGTASTWTQYF.

The V and J genes are TRBV30 and TRBJ2-3; no reliable D call. Germline V CDR1 and CDR2: GTSNPN, SVGIG (reference sequence). V lost 5 bases, J lost 1 base, and 7 bases lay in between. The CDR3 spans 12 residues. CDR3 loop: CAWGPGTDTQYF. DNA of the CDR3: TGTGCCTGGGGACCTGGCACAGATACGCAGTATTTT.